This T cell receptor beta chain was documented in a study of T cells after yellow fever vaccination. Broader study findings: Among primary-vaccination clones, most reappeared after the booster, at approximately 97% for CD4 and approximately 88% for CD8. In FACS-sorted repertoires, abundant clonotypes from the bulk population could appear as contaminants.

The V segment lost 3 bases and the J segment 3 bases; nucleotides outside the gene matches: 10. The CDR3 spans 17 residues. Per germline, CDR1 KGHSH and CDR2 LQKENI. UMIs and a universal primer site were added when TCR cDNA was made by 5'RACE template switching. TCRdb used MiXCR to reprocess the 5' RACE reads, holding one entry per CDR3 protein. Among about 310,000 distinct CDR3 sequences listed, around 4% were seen once. This clonotype was detected a few times. No antigen is known for it. The V call is TRBV18, the J call TRBJ2-1; 8 nucleotides align to TRBD2. The source is a man aged 18 to 29 who received the YFV17D yellow fever vaccine. Sequences were derived from PBMCs, sampled on the day of the yellow fever booster vaccination. CDR3 in DNA: TGTGCCAGCTCACCGGAATATGGACTAGCTCTCTACAATGAGCAGTTCTTC. This encodes CASSPEYGLALYNEQFF.